Following are 26 T cell receptor beta chains from one sample sequenced in a study of blood T cells in healthy people across ages. A J-beta primer mix and a sample-barcoded 5' primer were used in a second PCR of about 7 to 12 cycles. TCRdb itself ran the 5' RACE reads through MiXCR, one entry per CDR3 protein. The sample carries about 1,400,000 distinct CDR3 sequences, approximately 63% recorded once. The sample taken for sequencing was blood. Receptor source: a man younger than 35 in good health.

This clonotype was observed once. The CDR3 sequence: CASSFPAGRQETQYF. CDR3 DNA: TGTGCCAGCAGCTTCCCAGCGGGGCGCCAAGAGACCCAGTACTTC. This chain uses TRBV7-9 with TRBJ2-5, with 7 nucleotides matching TRBD2. Germline loops: CDR1 SEHNR, CDR2 FQNEAQ (reference sequence). CDR3 size: 15 residues. The V and J ends lost 3 bases and 1 base, in that order; junction bases with no gene match: 5.

V is TRBV10-3 and J is TRBJ1-5; a weak D match, TRBD1 (5 bases). V was shortened by 2 bases and J by 9 bases, with 11 bases between the two germline ends. In germline, CDR1 is ENHRY, CDR2 SYGVKD. This CDR3 is 13 amino acids long. The CDR3 sequence: CAISEEGWVPQHF. CDR3 nucleotide sequence: TGTGCCATCAGTGAGGAGGGGTGGGTGCCCCAGCATTTT.

The chain recombines TRBV20-1 with TRBJ2-7; D is undetermined. V was clipped by 6 bases and J by 2 bases, with 11 bases between them. The germline V gene has CDR1 DFQATT and CDR2 SNEGSKA (reference sequence). CDR3 length: 12 residues. The CDR3 reads CSAADGAYEQYF. CDR3 DNA: TGCAGTGCCGCAGACGGAGCCTACGAGCAGTACTTC.

J is TRBJ2-4 and V is TRBV15; D is perhaps TRBD1 (5 bases). The germline gives CDR1 LNHNV, CDR2 YYDKDF (reference sequence). The ends were cut back, 7 bases at V and 8 bases at J, with 12 bases in the middle. This CDR3 region has 12 residues. The CDR3 nucleotides are TGTGCCACCATGCGCGAAGGGGACATTCAGTACTTC. It translates to CATMREGDIQYF. Full variable domain (rest looked up from reference TRBV15 and TRBJ2-4): DAMVIQNPRYQVTQFGKPVTLSCSQTLNHNVMYWYQQKSSQAPKLLFHYYDKDFNNEADTPDNFQSRRPNTSFCFLDIRSPGLGDTAMYLCATMREGDIQYFGAGTRLSVL.

This clonotype appeared a few times. The chain employs TRBV4-3 and TRBJ2-1; 7 nucleotides agree with TRBD2. This CDR3 has 16 residues. Unmatched junction bases numbered 11, after V lost 3 bases and J lost 6 bases. Germline CDR1 LGHNA, CDR2 YSLEER. Here the CDR3 DNA reads TGCGCCAGCAGCCATGGACGGGCCTCGGGAGGCAATGAGCAGTTCTTC. This gives the protein CASSHGRASGGNEQFF.

The gene calls are TRBV18 and TRBJ2-7; 7 bases agree with TRBD2. CDR1 is KGHSH and CDR2 is LQKENI in the germline V gene. V trimming: 2 bases; J trimming: 2 bases; junction bases outside the gene matches: 3. The CDR3 loop spans 14 amino acids. CDR3 sequence (DNA): TGTGCCAGCTCACCATCTAGCGGCACCTACGAGCAGTACTTC. Translation gives CASSPSSGTYEQYF.

The gene calls are TRBV6-2 or TRBV6-3 and TRBJ2-3, with unresolved D. This CDR3 spans 14 amino acids. Germline CDR1 is MNHEY and CDR2 is SVGEGT. V lost 7 bases, J lost 2 bases, and 13 bases lay in between. The CDR3 DNA reads TGTGCCAGCATTTTACAAGGGTCCACAGATACGCAGTATTTT. As protein: CASILQGSTDTQYF.

This clonotype appeared a few times. This chain links TRBV4-1 with TRBJ2-3; 8 bases match TRBD2. CDR3 length: 15 amino acids. V lost 10 bases and J lost 3; bases outside the gene matches: 12. Germline CDR1 reads MGHRA; CDR2 reads YSYEKL. CDR3 in DNA: TGCGCCACCCAATACCGGGAGGGCCGGACAGATACGCAGTATTTT. Protein sequence: CATQYREGRTDTQYF.

The chain recombines TRBV6-6 with TRBJ2-5; D uncertain. With 2 bases removed from V and 3 bases from J, the gap between germline ends came to 4 bases. Germline CDR1 and CDR2: MNHNY and SVGAGI (reference sequence). The CDR3 runs to 12 residues. Written as DNA, the CDR3 is TGTGCCAGCAGTTACACAAAAGAGACCCAGTACTTC. It yields the protein CASSYTKETQYF.

Remarks on this clonotype: Its ends do not fully match the called genes, so a read error is possible. The chain links TRBV19 to TRBJ2-6; TRBD1 agrees at 7 bases. This CDR3 comprises 14 residues. Germline CDR1 is LNHDA and CDR2 is SQIVND (reference sequence). For the CDR3, the DNA is TGTGCCTGTAGTGCGACAGGGGGGGCCAACGTCCTGACTTTC. Encoded protein: CACSATGGANVLTF.

V gene TRBV29-1 combines with J gene TRBJ2-1; D is ambiguous. This CDR3 has 12 amino acids. Trimming removed 5 bases at V and 3 bases at J, with 8 bases between. Germline assignment: CDR1 SQVTM and CDR2 ANQGSEA. The CDR3: CSVYTIYNEQFF. For the CDR3, the DNA is TGCAGCGTTTACACGATCTACAATGAGCAGTTCTTC.

The gene calls are TRBV13 and TRBJ2-1; D gene uncertain. Germline CDR1 reads PRHDT; CDR2 reads FYEKMQ (reference sequence). There are 12 residues in the CDR3. V was trimmed by 2 bases and J by 7 bases, leaving 6 bases between them. The CDR3 DNA reads as TGTGCCAGCAGCTTATCGACTAATGAGCAGTTCTTC. Residues: CASSLSTNEQFF. Complete variable domain (other parts from reference TRBV13 and TRBJ2-1): AAGVIQSPRHLIKEKRETATLKCYPIPRHDTVYWYQQGPGQDPQFLISFYEKMQSDKGSIPDRFSAQQFSDYHSELNMSSLELGDSALYFCASSLSTNEQFFGPGTRLTVL.

This chain connects TRBV2 to TRBJ2-3; 8 bases agree with TRBD1. The CDR3 has 14 amino acids. J was trimmed by 2 bases and V by 6 bases; bases with no gene match: 4. Looked up from germline, CDR1 is SNHLY and CDR2 is FYNNEI. CDR3 loop: CASRDREPTDTQYF. In nucleotides, the CDR3 is TGTGCCAGCAGGGACAGGGAGCCCACAGATACGCAGTATTTT.

V gene TRBV3-1 combines with J gene TRBJ2-5, with D possibly being TRBD1 or TRBD2 (5 bases each). The CDR3 runs 14 residues. CDR1 is LGHDT and CDR2 is YNNKEL in the germline V gene (reference sequence). Trimming removed 1 base from V and 0 bases from J, with 6 bases in between. As DNA, the CDR3 is TGTGCCAGCAGCCAAGCGGGGCACCAAGAGACCCAGTACTTC. It yields the protein CASSQAGHQETQYF.

CDR3 nucleotides: TGTGCCAGCAGTTCCATGCTGGGACAGGGAGCCTACGAGCAGTACTTC. Residues: CASSSMLGQGAYEQYF. The gene calls are TRBV2 and TRBJ2-7; 9 bases fit TRBD1. V lost 5 bases and J lost 2; bases outside the gene matches: 10. The germline gives CDR1 SNHLY, CDR2 FYNNEI. This CDR3 spans 16 amino acids. The complete variable domain, with remaining parts taken from reference TRBV2 and TRBJ2-7, reads EPEVTQTPSHQVTQMGQEVILRCVPISNHLYFYWYRQILGQKVEFLVSFYNNEISEKSEIFDDQFSVERPDGSNFTLKIRSTKLEDSAMYFCASSSMLGQGAYEQYFGPGTRLTVT.

The rearrangement links TRBV2 to TRBJ2-3; no clear D gene. Between the trimmed V and J ends, which lost 4 bases and 2 bases, there was a span of 7 bases. CDR3 length: 13 residues. Per germline, CDR1 SNHLY and CDR2 FYNNEI. The CDR3 region is CASSVAATDTQYF. The DNA for the CDR3 is TGTGCCAGCAGTGTGGCAGCCACAGATACGCAGTATTTT. The full variable domain, in which reference TRBV2 and TRBJ2-3 provide the parts outside the CDR3, is EPEVTQTPSHQVTQMGQEVILRCVPISNHLYFYWYRQILGQKVEFLVSFYNNEISEKSEIFDDQFSVERPDGSNFTLKIRSTKLEDSAMYFCASSVAATDTQYFGPGTRLTVL.

For the CDR3, the DNA is TGTGCCAGCAGCTTCGGCCAGGGAGGGACCCAGTACTTC. Amino acid sequence: CASSFGQGGTQYF. This chain links TRBV7-9 with TRBJ2-5; perhaps TRBD2 as D (6 bases). V lost 3 bases to trimming and J lost 7 bases, with 12 bases between them. CDR3 length equals 13 residues. Looked up from germline, CDR1 is SEHNR and CDR2 is FQNEAQ (reference sequence). Based on the CDR3 plus reference TRBV7-9 and TRBJ2-5, the full variable domain is DTGVSQNPRHKITKRGQNVTFRCDPISEHNRLYWYRQTLGQGPEFLTYFQNEAQLEKSRLLSDRFSAERPKGSFSTLEIQRTEQGDSAMYLCASSFGQGGTQYFGPGTRLLVL.

This clonotype appeared a single time. The CDR3 protein is CASSLGHPDQPQHF. The CDR3 DNA is TGTGCCAGCAGTTTGGGACATCCCGATCAGCCCCAGCATTTT. The chain links TRBV12-3 or TRBV12-4 to TRBJ1-5; a weak D match, TRBD1 (6 bases). The CDR3 loop spans 14 amino acids. V lost 3 bases to trimming and J lost 5 bases, with 11 bases between them.

This clonotype has more than one count but fewer than ten. The chain recombines TRBV29-1 with TRBJ1-1, with D unclear. Germline assignment: CDR1 SQVTM and CDR2 ANQGSEA. Trimming took 0 bases from V and 5 from J, leaving 13 bases between them. The CDR3 runs to 14 residues. The chain's CDR3 is CSVEDPLGGTEAFF. The CDR3 DNA is TGCAGCGTTGAAGACCCCTTGGGAGGGACTGAAGCTTTCTTT. Drawing the rest from reference TRBV29-1 and TRBJ1-1, the complete variable domain is SAVISQKPSRDICQRGTSLTIQCQVDSQVTMMFWYRQQPGQSLTLIATANQGSEATYESGFVIDKFPISRPNLTFSTLTVSNMSPEDSSIYLCSVEDPLGGTEAFFGQGTRLTVV.

This clonotype showed up just once. The rearrangement links TRBV29-1 to TRBJ1-2; 7 nucleotides align to TRBD1. Germline CDR1 reads SQVTM; CDR2 reads ANQGSEA. V gave up 7 bases and J gave up 0 bases; unmatched junction bases: 5. This CDR3 is built from 13 residues. The chain's CDR3 is CSAETGTNYGYTF. CDR3 in DNA: TGCAGCGCCGAGACAGGGACTAACTATGGCTACACCTTC.

The V and J genes are TRBV20-1 and TRBJ2-1; 9 positions match TRBD1. CDR1 is DFQATT, CDR2 SNEGSKA, per germline (reference sequence). This CDR3 is 14 amino acids long. Unmatched junction bases numbered 10, after V lost 6 bases and J lost 7 bases. The CDR3 sequence is CSALGQGPENEQFF. The CDR3, as DNA: TGCAGTGCCCTGGGACAGGGTCCGGAAAATGAGCAGTTCTTC.

The rearrangement joins TRBV4-3 to TRBJ2-1; 7 positions agree with TRBD1. Trimming cost V 0 bases and J 0 bases; bases outside gene matches: 2. There are 16 residues in the CDR3. Germline V lookup: CDR1 LGHNA, CDR2 YSLEER. The CDR3 DNA reads as TGCGCCAGCAGCCAAGAAGGACAGGCCTCCTACAATGAGCAGTTCTTC. Amino acids: CASSQEGQASYNEQFF.

This clonotype was counted only a few times. V usage is TRBV20-1 and J usage is TRBJ2-5; the D is unclear. Germline loops: CDR1 DFQATT, CDR2 SNEGSKA (reference sequence). The CDR3 runs 11 residues. V was clipped by 7 bases and J by 3 bases, with 9 bases between them. The CDR3 sequence is CSVYSEETQYF. CDR3 DNA: TGCAGTGTCTACAGTGAAGAGACCCAGTACTTC.

This clonotype showed up many times. At one of its ends the junction is not consistent with the germline gene, which may arise from a read error. The chain is built from TRBV5-1 and TRBJ2-3; D unresolved. CDR3 length: 14 amino acids. CDR1 and CDR2 (germline): SGHRS, YFSETQ. CDR3 DNA sequence: TGTGCCAGCAGCTTAGCTGGAACCACAGATACGCAGTATTTT. It codes for CASSLAGTTDTQYF.

This clonotype came up once. This chain connects TRBV7-9 to TRBJ2-4, with a possible D match to TRBD2 (5 bases). The CDR3 runs to 14 residues. In germline, CDR1 is SEHNR, CDR2 FQNEAQ (reference sequence). Trimming cost V 0 bases and J 6 bases, with 9 bases left between them. The CDR3 here is CASSLAEARNIQYF. The CDR3 coding sequence is TGTGCCAGCAGCTTAGCGGAGGCCCGAAACATTCAGTACTTC.

The rearrangement uses TRBV11-2 and TRBJ2-7, with TRBD1 identical over 7 bases. The CDR3 totals 16 residues. CDR1 is SGHAT, CDR2 FQNNGV, per germline. V lost 5 bases, J lost 2 bases, and 12 bases stayed unmatched. The chain's CDR3 is CASSGRQGRSPYEQYF. In nucleotides, the CDR3 is TGTGCCAGCAGCGGTCGACAGGGCAGAAGCCCCTACGAGCAGTACTTC.